The 10 T cell receptor beta chains given below trace back to one sample, sequenced in a study of brain T cells in children with intractable seizures. Surgery cases with the highest brain T cell transcript signatures were chosen for sequencing. The assay was immunoSEQ multiplex PCR, and TCRdb's table has in-frame clones only and misses some. The table records around 5,200 clones, approximately 90% of them present only once. This sample comprised resected brain tissue, obtained at surgery. The receptors were sampled from a boy younger than two with focal cortical dysplasia and intractable seizures.

The chain recombines TRBV20-1 with TRBJ2-3; either TRBD1 or TRBD2 may fit D (5 bases each). This CDR3 contains 18 residues. Trimming stripped 3 bases from V and 1 base from J, with 23 bases between. Germline values: CDR1 DFQATT, CDR2 SNEGSKA (reference sequence). This CDR3 is CSASFYTGRPPGTDTQYF. As DNA, the CDR3 is TGCAGTGCTAGTTTTTACACGGGGCGGCCACCGGGCACAGATACGCAGTATTTT.

This chain uses TRBV27 with TRBJ2-5; TRBD1 is a possible D gene (5 bases). The CDR3 has 15 amino acids. Germline assignment: CDR1 MNHEY and CDR2 SMNVEV (reference sequence). V lost 5 bases to trimming and J lost 2 bases, with 15 bases between them. As DNA, the CDR3 is TGTGCCAGCAGTACTCTGACAGTCGGGCAAGAGACCCAGTACTTC. Amino acid sequence: CASSTLTVGQETQYF.

The CDR3: CASSLLGQGYEQYF. The CDR3 bases are TGTGCCAGCAGTTTACTTGGACAGGGCTACGAGCAGTACTTC. The chain combines TRBV27 with TRBJ2-7; 8 positions match TRBD1. The J segment lost 3 bases and the V segment lost 2 bases, leaving 3 bases of the junction unmatched. CDR1 is MNHEY, CDR2 SMNVEV, per germline (reference sequence). The CDR3 is 14 residues long.

The J gene is TRBJ1-1, the V gene TRBV6-5, with D unresolved. The germline V gene encodes CDR1 MNHEY and CDR2 SVGAGI. V dropped 4 bases and J dropped 6 bases, with 15 bases sitting between them. The CDR3 is 14 residues long. In DNA form, the CDR3 reads TGTGCCAGCAGTTGGGTGTTCGGGATCGCTGAAGCTTTCTTT. It yields the protein CASSWVFGIAEAFF.

The chain links TRBV7-2 to TRBJ2-7, with 9 bases lining up with TRBD2. The CDR3 length is 15 residues. The V segment lost 1 base and the J segment 3 bases; nucleotides outside the gene matches: 4. Germline values: CDR1 SGHTA, CDR2 FQGNSA. The CDR3 DNA reads as TGTGCCAGCAGCTTAGTCCCGCGGGGGGGCTACGAGCAGTACTTC. It specifies CASSLVPRGGYEQYF.

The chain has TRBV19 and TRBJ2-2; TRBD2 matches 9 bases. J gave up 0 bases and V 1 base, and 3 bases lay outside the gene matches. Germline values: CDR1 LNHDA, CDR2 SQIVND (reference sequence). The CDR3 sequence is 17 residues long. CDR3 DNA: TGTGCCAGTAGTATAGGGGGACTAGCAGCGAACACCGGGGAGCTGTTTTTT. Its protein product is CASSIGGLAANTGELFF.

This clone has only one observation. The chain recombines TRBV4-1 with TRBJ1-4; 7 bases match TRBD1. The CDR3 sequence is 15 residues long. Unmatched junction bases numbered 9, after V lost 4 bases and J lost 7 bases. Germline V CDR1 and CDR2: MGHRA, YSYEKL. CDR3 nucleotide sequence: TGCGCCAGCAGCCGAGACCCGGGACAGAGTGAAAAACTGTTTTTT. As protein: CASSRDPGQSEKLFF.

The CDR3 sequence is CASSAGATGVTEAFF. The CDR3 nucleotides are TGCGCCAGCAGCGCAGGGGCGACAGGGGTGACTGAAGCTTTCTTT. The chain combines TRBV4-1 with TRBJ1-1; TRBD1 agrees at 8 bases. V shed 5 bases and J 5 bases; nucleotides not matched to a gene: 10. The CDR3 has 15 residues. Germline V gene lookup returns CDR1 MGHRA and CDR2 YSYEKL.

The chain couples TRBV18 to TRBJ2-3, with D hard to call. The V gene lost 2 bases and the J gene lost 0 bases, with 6 bases spanning the gap. The CDR3 consists of 14 residues. Germline V CDR1 and CDR2: KGHSH, LQKENI. The DNA of the CDR3 is TGTGCCAGCTCACCAACCCACAGCACAGATACGCAGTATTTT. The encoded protein is CASSPTHSTDTQYF.

The rearrangement uses TRBV9 and TRBJ2-1; either TRBD1 or TRBD2 may fit D (5 bases each). This CDR3 spans 16 amino acids. V lost 0 bases to trimming and J lost 6 bases, with 16 bases between them. The germline CDR1 and CDR2 sequences are SGDLS and YYNGEE. This chain's CDR3 is CASSVGGTQTLNEQFF. The CDR3 nucleotides read TGTGCCAGCAGCGTAGGGGGGACCCAAACTCTCAATGAGCAGTTCTTC.